Listed here is a single TCR beta chain. The data were taken from a study of CD8+CD57+ T cells in acquired aplastic anemia. Genomic DNA provided the template from which TCR beta VDJ and CDR3 profiles were obtained. TCRdb re-called the reads with MiXCR, one entry per CDR3 protein. The table lists tens of thousands of distinct CDR3 sequences, approximately 46% of them singletons. CDR1 is SGDLS and CDR2 is YYNGEE in the germline V gene. The CDR3 extends over 17 amino acids. With 1 base clipped from V and 3 bases from J, the junction kept 5 bases outside the gene matches. The receptor comes from a human donor in good health, serving as a control. The chain employs TRBV9 and TRBJ2-1; TRBD1 agrees at 12 bases. The sequenced sample consisted of sorted CD4+, CD8+, or CD8+CD57+ T cells (not recorded which) from PBMCs. The CDR3 nucleotides are TGTGCCAGCAGCGTAAAGGGACAGGGGGCAGGCTACAATGAGCAGTTCTTC. Amino acid sequence: CASSVKGQGAGYNEQFF.